The rows below give T cell receptor beta chains drawn from one sample of a study of neurological immune-mediated disorders. TCRdb fed the 5' RACE reads into MiXCR, producing one record per CDR3 protein. The data show 78,000 or so distinct CDR3 sequences, roughly 4.7% seen once. The sequenced sample was PBMCs. The receptors were gathered from a woman in her twenties or thirties with multiple sclerosis. Both conserved end residues are part of each CDR3. Each record gives: clone size, J gene, V gene, CDR3 length, D gene, CDR3 protein, CDR3 DNA. A D gene is named only where the DNA matches it firmly. Clone size appears in some rows only: once, few, many, or a class for an expanded clone.

>many|TRBJ2-7|TRBV20-1|13|-
CSARDGSTYEQYF
TGCAGTGCTAGAGATGGCTCGACCTACGAGCAGTACTTC
>many|TRBJ2-3|TRBV7-7|15|-
CASSLAGGGSDTQYF
TGTGCCAGCAGCTTAGCGGGAGGAGGTTCGGATACGCAGTATTTT
>many|TRBJ2-3|TRBV28|14|TRBD2
CASMWTSATDTQYF
TGTGCCAGCATGTGGACTAGCGCCACAGATACGCAGTATTTT
>few|TRBJ2-1|TRBV7-9|15|TRBD2
CASSSGTSAGYEQFF
TGTGCCAGCAGCTCCGGGACTAGCGCAGGCTATGAGCAGTTCTTC
>many|TRBJ2-4|TRBV30|15|TRBD2
CAWSSHGGSGNIQYF
TGTGCCTGGAGTTCCCACGGGGGGAGTGGGAACATTCAGTACTTC
>many|TRBJ2-3|TRBV29-1|13|TRBD2
CSEAGGGTDTQYF
TGCAGCGAAGCGGGGGGGGGCACAGATACGCAGTATTTT
>many|TRBJ1-1|TRBV12-3/TRBV12-4|15|-
CASSLLEEGRPEAFF
TGTGCCAGCAGTTTATTAGAGGAGGGGAGGCCTGAAGCTTTCTTT
>-|TRBJ2-7|TRBV12-3/TRBV12-4|15|TRBD2
CASSFGTSDSYEQYF
TGTGCCAGCAGTTTTGGGACTAGCGACTCCTACGAGCAGTACTTC
>many|TRBJ1-5|TRBV20-1|20|-
CSARDEKDFWSASGNQPQHF
TGCAGTGCTAGAGATGAGAAGGACTTTTGGAGTGCATCAGGGAATCAGCCCCAGCATTTT
>many|TRBJ2-1|TRBV20-1|13|-
CSAPQSGYNEQFF
TGCAGTGCACCTCAAAGTGGGTACAATGAGCAGTTCTTC
>many|TRBJ1-5|TRBV20-1|13|-
CSALDYSNQPQHF
TGCAGTGCTTTAGACTATAGCAATCAGCCCCAGCATTTT
>many|TRBJ2-3|TRBV5-1|14|-
CASSLAAQGDTQYF
TGCGCCAGCAGCTTGGCCGCTCAGGGAGATACGCAGTATTTT
>few|TRBJ2-1|TRBV10-1|13|-
CASSSGSHNEQFF
TGCGCCAGCAGTTCGGGATCCCACAATGAGCAGTTCTTC
>many|TRBJ2-7|TRBV5-6|15|TRBD1
CASSLGPGQGYEQYF
TGTGCCAGCAGCTTGGGTCCGGGACAGGGCTACGAGCAGTACTTC
>many|TRBJ1-1|TRBV5-1|17|-
CASSLRDTNFMNTEAFF
TGCGCCAGCAGCCTGAGGGACACAAACTTTATGAACACTGAAGCTTTCTTT
>many|TRBJ2-1|TRBV7-9|16|-
CASSFLPGTPYNEQFF
TGTGCCAGCAGCTTTCTGCCCGGGACTCCCTACAATGAGCAGTTCTTC
>many|TRBJ2-7|TRBV20-1|17|-
CSARKHRLQGSSYEQYF
TGCAGTGCTAGAAAACACCGTCTACAGGGTTCCTCCTACGAGCAGTACTTC
>many|TRBJ2-7|TRBV10-3|16|TRBD1
CAISPAEGQGSYEQYF
TGTGCCATCAGTCCGGCCGAGGGACAGGGGTCATACGAGCAGTACTTC
>few|TRBJ2-5|TRBV20-1|13|-
CSASDDAWETQYF
TGCAGTGCTTCGGACGATGCTTGGGAGACCCAGTACTTC
>many|TRBJ2-2|TRBV10-3|12|TRBD1
CAINTGAGELFF
TGTGCCATCAACACAGGGGCCGGGGAGCTGTTTTTT
>few|TRBJ2-5|TRBV5-1|15|-
CASRMAGPRGETQYF
TGCGCCAGCAGGATGGCTGGGCCCCGTGGGGAGACCCAGTACTTC
>many|TRBJ2-3|TRBV12-3/TRBV12-4|16|TRBD2
CASSLGTSGAGDTQYF
TGTGCCAGCAGTTTAGGGACTAGCGGTGCGGGGGATACGCAGTATTTT
>-|TRBJ2-1|TRBV20-1|15|TRBD2
CSARASGGYGDEQFF
TGCAGTGCTAGAGCTAGCGGGGGGTACGGGGATGAGCAGTTCTTC
>many|TRBJ2-2|TRBV5-1|13|-
CASSGSYTGELFF
TGCGCCAGCAGCGGGAGTTACACCGGGGAGCTGTTTTTT
>few|TRBJ2-2|TRBV10-1|15|-
CASSDAPLNTGELFF
TGCGCCAGCAGTGATGCCCCACTGAACACCGGGGAGCTGTTTTTT
>many|TRBJ1-4|TRBV18|14|-
CASSPSAAAEKLFF
TGTGCCAGCTCACCTAGCGCTGCCGCCGAAAAACTGTTTTTT
>few|TRBJ2-7|TRBV3-1|15|-
CASSSLREGDYEQYF
TGTGCCAGCAGCTCATTGAGGGAAGGGGATTACGAGCAGTACTTC
>few|TRBJ2-3|TRBV5-1|16|TRBD2
CASSLGSTSGADTQYF
TGCGCCAGCAGCTTGGGGTCGACTAGCGGGGCGGATACGCAGTATTTT
>-|TRBJ2-5|TRBV20-1|13|-
CSARTPSQETQYF
TGCAGTGCCAGGACTCCTTCACAAGAGACCCAGTACTTC